The rows below give T cell receptor beta chains drawn from one sample of a study of blood T cell repertoires in COVID-19. The method was immunoSEQ multiplex PCR; TCRdb's version includes in-frame clones alone and lacks a portion of them. The table has 250,000 to 300,000 clones, about 86% seen once. Source material: PBMCs or T cells enriched from blood (not recorded which). These TCRs come from a man aged 25 to 45 with acute COVID-19. The CDR3 runs from the conserved cysteine through the conserved F or W. D genes are given only for firm matches. Size tells how often a clone was seen (once, few, many) or the class of an expanded clone, and some rows leave it out.

TRBJ1-3 TRBV6-5 - - TGTGCCAGCAGTTACTCAGGGACACTTTCTGGAAACACCATATATTTT CASSYSGTLSGNTIYF
TRBJ1-2 TRBV5-1 - - TGCGCCAGCAGGGTCTACGGTAACTATGGCTACACCTTC CASRVYGNYGYTF
TRBJ1-1 TRBV30 few - TGTGCCTGGACCCCAGGGTCGGGCGAAGCTTTCTTT CAWTPGSGEAFF
TRBJ2-2 TRBV28 - - TGTGCCAGCAGTTTAGGGGGGGCCGACACCGGGGAGCTGTTTTTT CASSLGGADTGELFF
TRBJ1-2 TRBV19 - TRBD1 TGTGCCAGTAAAACAGGGGACGGGGGCTACACCTTC CASKTGDGGYTF
TRBJ1-1 TRBV7-2 once - TGTGCCAGCAGCTTTGACACCCCGAACACTGAAGCTTTCTTT CASSFDTPNTEAFF
TRBJ2-2 TRBV9 once - TGTGCCAGCAGCCCTCGGAGCACCGGGGAGCTGTTTTTT CASSPRSTGELFF
TRBJ2-5 TRBV25-1 - TRBD1 TGTGCCAGCGGTCACTTACAGGGGCTGACCCAGTACTTC CASGHLQGLTQYF
TRBJ2-1 TRBV2 - TRBD2 TGTGCCAGCAGCGCCAGCGGGGGGGCCTACAATGAGCAGTTCTTC CASSASGGAYNEQFF
TRBJ1-2 TRBV25-1 - - TGTGCCAGCAGTGAATCAGGGTTGGGTGGCTACACCTTC CASSESGLGGYTF
TRBJ2-2 TRBV5-1 - TRBD2 TGCGCCAGCAGCTTGGACCTAGCGGGGGTCACCGGGGAGCTGTTTTTT CASSLDLAGVTGELFF
TRBJ1-4 TRBV5-6 - TRBD1 TGTGCCAGCAGCTCGGGACAGGGGGCGGGGAGTGAAAAACTGTTTTTT CASSSGQGAGSEKLFF
TRBJ1-6 TRBV28 - TRBD1 TGTGCCAGCAGTTTATGGGGACAGGAAAATTCACCCCTCCACTTT CASSLWGQENSPLHF
TRBJ1-1 TRBV19 - - TGTGCCAGTAGTATAAGCAGCCCTGGAGGGACTGAAGCTTTCTTT CASSISSPGGTEAFF
TRBJ2-1 TRBV19 - TRBD2 TGTGCCAGTAGTATGAGCGGGAGTTTGGCTGAGCAGTTCTTC CASSMSGSLAEQFF
TRBJ1-3 TRBV6-5 - - TGTGCCAGCAGTTACTCAGGCAGGGCTGACACCATATATTTT CASSYSGRADTIYF
TRBJ2-1 TRBV20-1 - - TGCAGTGCTAGTACTTCACTCGGTTCTTGGGAGCAGTTCTTC CSASTSLGSWEQFF
TRBJ1-4 TRBV7-2 once - TGTGCCAGCAGTTCCCAGGGGTTAGGAAAACTGTTTTTT CASSSQGLGKLFF
TRBJ1-5 TRBV19 - - TGTGCCAGTACCCCCGGGGTTAGCAATCAGCCCCAGCATTTT CASTPGVSNQPQHF
TRBJ1-5 TRBV19 - - TGTGCCAGTAGTTCCGGTTTTACTCAGCCCCAGCATTTT CASSSGFTQPQHF
TRBJ2-3 TRBV5-4 - TRBD1 TGTGCCAGCAGCTCCCCCGGGACAGGGGTGTTAGATACGCAGTATTTT CASSSPGTGVLDTQYF
TRBJ1-1 TRBV6-2/TRBV6-3 - - TGTGCCAGCAGTGAGGGTTTAGGGACTGAAGCTTTCTTT CASSEGLGTEAFF
TRBJ1-5 TRBV5-1 - TRBD1 TGCGCCAGCAGCAAGACAGGGGATCAGCCCCAGCATTTT CASSKTGDQPQHF
TRBJ1-6 TRBV6-5 - TRBD1 TGTGCCAGCAGCTCTCCAGGGGGGAGTTCACCCCTCCACTTT CASSSPGGSSPLHF
TRBJ1-2 TRBV25-1 - - TGTGCCAGCAGTGTTTCCTCGGGCTACACCTTC CASSVSSGYTF
TRBJ2-2 TRBV5-4 - - TGTGCCAGCAGCTTGGTAGAGAACACCGGGGAGCTGTTTTTT CASSLVENTGELFF
TRBJ1-1 TRBV6-5 - - TGTGCCAGCAGTTACAGCAACACTGAAGCTTTCTTT CASSYSNTEAFF
TRBJ2-3 TRBV27 - TRBD2 TGTGCCAGCAGTTTCCGGACTAGCGGGAGGTTGGGGACAGATACGCAGTATTTT CASSFRTSGRLGTDTQYF
TRBJ2-1 TRBV15 - TRBD2 TGTGCCACCAGCAGACAGTTAGCGGGGGGAATCAAAAATGAGCAGTTCTTC CATSRQLAGGIKNEQFF
TRBJ2-2 TRBV29-1 - TRBD1 TGCAGCGTCGACAGGGAAGCCGGGGAGCTGTTTTTT CSVDREAGELFF
TRBJ1-1 TRBV18 - - TGTGCCAGCTCACCCGGACAGCCCACTGAAGCTTTCTTT CASSPGQPTEAFF